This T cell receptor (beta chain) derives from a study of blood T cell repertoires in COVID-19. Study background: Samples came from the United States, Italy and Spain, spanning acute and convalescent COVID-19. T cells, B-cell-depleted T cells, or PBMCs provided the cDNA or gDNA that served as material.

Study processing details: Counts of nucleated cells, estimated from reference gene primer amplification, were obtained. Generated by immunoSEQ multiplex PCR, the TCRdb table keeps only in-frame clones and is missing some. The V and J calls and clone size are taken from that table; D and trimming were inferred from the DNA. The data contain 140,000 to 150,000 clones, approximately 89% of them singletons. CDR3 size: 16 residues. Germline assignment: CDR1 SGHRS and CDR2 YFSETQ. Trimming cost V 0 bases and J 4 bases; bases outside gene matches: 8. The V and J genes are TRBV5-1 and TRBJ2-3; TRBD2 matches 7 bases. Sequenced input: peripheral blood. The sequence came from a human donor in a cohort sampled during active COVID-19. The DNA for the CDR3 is TGCGCCAGCAGCTTGGCCATTAGCGGGCAATCAGATACGCAGTATTTT. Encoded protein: CASSLAISGQSDTQYF. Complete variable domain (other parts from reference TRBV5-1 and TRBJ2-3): KAGVTQTPRYLIKTRGQQVTLSCSPISGHRSVSWYQQTPGQGLQFLFEYFSETQRNKGNFPGRFSGRQFSNSRSEMNVSTLELGDSALYLCASSLAISGQSDTQYFGPGTRLTVL.